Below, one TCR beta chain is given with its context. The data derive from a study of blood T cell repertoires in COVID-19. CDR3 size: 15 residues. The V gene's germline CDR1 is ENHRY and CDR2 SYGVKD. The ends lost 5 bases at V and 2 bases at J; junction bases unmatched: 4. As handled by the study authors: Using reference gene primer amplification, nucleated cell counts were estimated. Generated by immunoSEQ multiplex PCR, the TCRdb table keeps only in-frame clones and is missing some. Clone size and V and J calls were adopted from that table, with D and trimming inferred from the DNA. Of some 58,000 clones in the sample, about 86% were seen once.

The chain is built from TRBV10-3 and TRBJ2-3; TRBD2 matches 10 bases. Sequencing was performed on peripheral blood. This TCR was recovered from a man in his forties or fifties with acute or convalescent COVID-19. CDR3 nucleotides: TGTGCCATCAGTTGGCTAGCGGGGGACACAGATACGCAGTATTTT. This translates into CAISWLAGDTDTQYF.